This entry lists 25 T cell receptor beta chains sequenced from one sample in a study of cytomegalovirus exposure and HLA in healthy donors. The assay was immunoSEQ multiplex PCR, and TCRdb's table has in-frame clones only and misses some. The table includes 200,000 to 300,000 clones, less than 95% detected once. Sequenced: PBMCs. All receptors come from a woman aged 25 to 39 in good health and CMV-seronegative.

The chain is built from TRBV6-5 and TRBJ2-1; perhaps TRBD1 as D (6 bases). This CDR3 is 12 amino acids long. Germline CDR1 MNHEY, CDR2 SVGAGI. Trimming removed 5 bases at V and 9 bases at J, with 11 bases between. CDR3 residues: CASSQTGFEQFF. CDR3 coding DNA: TGTGCCAGCAGTCAAACAGGGTTTGAGCAGTTCTTC.

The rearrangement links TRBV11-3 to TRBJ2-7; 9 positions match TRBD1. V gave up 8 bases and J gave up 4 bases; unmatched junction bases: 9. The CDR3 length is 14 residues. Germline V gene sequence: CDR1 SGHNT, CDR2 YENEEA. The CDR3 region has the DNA TGTGCCAGCTCCATGACAGGGGGGCCTTACGAGCAGTACTTC. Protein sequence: CASSMTGGPYEQYF. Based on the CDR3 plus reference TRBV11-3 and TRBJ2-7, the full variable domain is EAGVVQSPRYKIIEKKQPVAFWCNPISGHNTLYWYLQNLGQGPELLIRYENEEAVDDSQLPKDRFSAERLKGVDSTLKIQPAELGDSAVYLCASSMTGGPYEQYFGPGTRLTVT.

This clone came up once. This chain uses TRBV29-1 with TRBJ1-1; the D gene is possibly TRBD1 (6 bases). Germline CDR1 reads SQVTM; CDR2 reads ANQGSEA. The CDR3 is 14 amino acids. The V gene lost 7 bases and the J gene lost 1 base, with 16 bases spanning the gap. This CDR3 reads CSAVIRDTNTEAFF. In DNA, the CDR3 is TGCAGCGCCGTTATCCGGGACACGAACACTGAAGCTTTCTTT.

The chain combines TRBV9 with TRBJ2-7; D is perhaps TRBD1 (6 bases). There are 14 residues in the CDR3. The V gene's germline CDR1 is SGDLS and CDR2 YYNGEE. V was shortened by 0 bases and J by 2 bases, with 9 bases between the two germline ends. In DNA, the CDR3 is TGTGCCAGCAGCGTAGCGGACAGTGCCTACGAGCAGTACTTC. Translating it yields CASSVADSAYEQYF.

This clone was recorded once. The CDR3 region is CASSQGQAQRNQPQHF. The CDR3, as DNA: TGCGCCAGCAGCCAAGGACAGGCCCAACGCAATCAGCCCCAGCATTTT. The rearrangement joins TRBV4-1 to TRBJ1-5; a possible D gene is TRBD1 (6 bases). The CDR3 runs 16 residues. Germline V gene data show CDR1 as MGHRA and CDR2 as YSYEKL. V shed 1 base and J shed 2 bases, with 12 bases lying between them.

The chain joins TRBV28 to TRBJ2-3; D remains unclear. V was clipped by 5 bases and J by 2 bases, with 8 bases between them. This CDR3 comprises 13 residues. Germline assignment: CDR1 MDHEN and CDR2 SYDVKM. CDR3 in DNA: TGTGCCAGCAGTCCACCCCCCACAGATACGCAGTATTTT. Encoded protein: CASSPPPTDTQYF.

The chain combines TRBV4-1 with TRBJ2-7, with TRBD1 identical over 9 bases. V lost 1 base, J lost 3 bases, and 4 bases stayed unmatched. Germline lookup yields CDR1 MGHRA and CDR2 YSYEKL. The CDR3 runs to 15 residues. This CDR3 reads CASSQGDRAFYEQYF. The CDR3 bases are TGCGCCAGCAGCCAAGGGGACAGGGCTTTCTACGAGCAGTACTTC.

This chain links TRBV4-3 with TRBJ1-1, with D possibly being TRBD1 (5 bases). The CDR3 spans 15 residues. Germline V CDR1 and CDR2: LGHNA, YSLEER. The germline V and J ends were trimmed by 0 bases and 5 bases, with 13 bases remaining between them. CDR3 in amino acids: CASSQDLGGGTEAFF. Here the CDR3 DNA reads TGCGCCAGCAGCCAAGATTTGGGGGGAGGGACTGAAGCTTTCTTT.

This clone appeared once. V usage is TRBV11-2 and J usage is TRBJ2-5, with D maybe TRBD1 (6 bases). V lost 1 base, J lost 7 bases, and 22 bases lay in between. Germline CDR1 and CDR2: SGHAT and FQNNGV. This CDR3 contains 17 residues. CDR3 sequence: CASSLVPRQDRWGTQYF. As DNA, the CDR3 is TGTGCCAGCAGCTTAGTCCCCCGACAGGATAGATGGGGGACCCAGTACTTC. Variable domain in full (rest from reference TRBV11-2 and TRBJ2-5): EAGVAQSPRYKIIEKRQSVAFWCNPISGHATLYWYQQILGQGPKLLIQFQNNGVVDDSQLPKDRFSAERLKGVDSTLKIQPAKLEDSAVYLCASSLVPRQDRWGTQYFGPGTRLLVL.

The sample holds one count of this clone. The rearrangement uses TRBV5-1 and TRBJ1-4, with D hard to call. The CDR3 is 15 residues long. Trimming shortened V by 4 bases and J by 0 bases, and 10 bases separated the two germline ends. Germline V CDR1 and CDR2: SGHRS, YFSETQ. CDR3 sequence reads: CASSRSGSTNEKLFF. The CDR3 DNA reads TGCGCCAGCAGCCGTTCCGGTTCAACTAATGAAAAACTGTTTTTT.

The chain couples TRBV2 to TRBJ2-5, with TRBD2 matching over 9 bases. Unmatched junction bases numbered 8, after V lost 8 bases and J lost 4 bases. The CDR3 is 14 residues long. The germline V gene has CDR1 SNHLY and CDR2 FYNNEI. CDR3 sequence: CASRGLAGSETQYF. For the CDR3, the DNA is TGTGCCAGCCGGGGGCTAGCGGGGTCAGAGACCCAGTACTTC.

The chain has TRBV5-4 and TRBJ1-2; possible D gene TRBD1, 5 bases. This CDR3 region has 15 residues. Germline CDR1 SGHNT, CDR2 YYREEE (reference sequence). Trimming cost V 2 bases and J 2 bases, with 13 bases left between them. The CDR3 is CASSFVQGLNYGYTF. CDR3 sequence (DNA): TGTGCCAGCAGCTTTGTCCAGGGTCTAAACTATGGCTACACCTTC.

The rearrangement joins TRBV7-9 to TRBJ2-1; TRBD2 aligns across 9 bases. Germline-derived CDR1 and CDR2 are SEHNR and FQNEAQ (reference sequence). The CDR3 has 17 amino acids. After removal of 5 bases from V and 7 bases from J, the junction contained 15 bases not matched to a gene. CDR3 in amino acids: CASSGIGGLAPTNEQFF. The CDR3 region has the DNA TGTGCCAGCAGCGGCATCGGAGGACTAGCGCCCACGAATGAGCAGTTCTTC. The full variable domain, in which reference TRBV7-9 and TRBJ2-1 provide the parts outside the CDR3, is DTGVSQNPRHKITKRGQNVTFRCDPISEHNRLYWYRQTLGQGPEFLTYFQNEAQLEKSRLLSDRFSAERPKGSFSTLEIQRTEQGDSAMYLCASSGIGGLAPTNEQFFGPGTRLTVL.

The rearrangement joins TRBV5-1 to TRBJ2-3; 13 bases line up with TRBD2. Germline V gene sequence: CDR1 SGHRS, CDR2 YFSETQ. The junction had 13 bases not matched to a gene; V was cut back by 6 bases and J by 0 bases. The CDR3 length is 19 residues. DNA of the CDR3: TGCGCCAGCACCATCGTCCCGGGACTAGCGGGAACTAGCACAGATACGCAGTATTTT. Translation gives CASTIVPGLAGTSTDTQYF.

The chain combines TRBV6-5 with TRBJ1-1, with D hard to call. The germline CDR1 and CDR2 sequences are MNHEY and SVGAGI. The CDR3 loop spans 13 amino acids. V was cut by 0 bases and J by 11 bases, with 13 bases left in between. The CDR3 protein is CASSYSAAGGAFF. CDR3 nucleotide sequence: TGTGCCAGCAGTTACTCGGCAGCCGGAGGTGCTTTCTTT.

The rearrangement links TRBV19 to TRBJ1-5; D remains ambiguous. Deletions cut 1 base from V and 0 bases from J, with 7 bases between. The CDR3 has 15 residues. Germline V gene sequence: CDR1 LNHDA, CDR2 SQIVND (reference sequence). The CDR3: CASSIVGTSNQPQHF. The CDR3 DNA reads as TGTGCCAGTAGTATAGTCGGTACTAGCAATCAGCCCCAGCATTTT.

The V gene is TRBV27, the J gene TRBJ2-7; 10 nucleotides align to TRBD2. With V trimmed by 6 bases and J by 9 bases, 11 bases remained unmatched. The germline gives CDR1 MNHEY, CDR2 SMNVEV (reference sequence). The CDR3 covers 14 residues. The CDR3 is CASSSSGRAERQYF. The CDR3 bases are TGTGCCAGCAGCTCCAGCGGGAGGGCCGAACGGCAGTACTTC.

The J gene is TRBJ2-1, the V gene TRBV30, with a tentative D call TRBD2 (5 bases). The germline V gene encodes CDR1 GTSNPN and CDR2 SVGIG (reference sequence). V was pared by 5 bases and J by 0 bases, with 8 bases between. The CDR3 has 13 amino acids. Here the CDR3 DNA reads TGTGCCTGGGACGGAGGCTCCTACAATGAGCAGTTCTTC. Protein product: CAWDGGSYNEQFF.

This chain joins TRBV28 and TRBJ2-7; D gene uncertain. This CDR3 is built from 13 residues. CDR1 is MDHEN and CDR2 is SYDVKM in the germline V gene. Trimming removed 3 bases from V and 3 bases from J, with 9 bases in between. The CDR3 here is CASSFGQNYEQYF. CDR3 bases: TGTGCCAGCAGTTTTGGTCAGAACTACGAGCAGTACTTC.

CDR3: CASSLTFSDSVDTQYF. The CDR3 region has the DNA TGTGCCAGCAGCTTAACGTTTAGCGATTCCGTAGATACGCAGTATTTT. This chain joins TRBV7-3 and TRBJ2-3, with a weak D call TRBD2 (5 bases). The V gene's germline CDR1 is SGHTA and CDR2 FQGTGA. The CDR3 is 16 amino acids. The ends were cut back, 0 bases at V and 5 bases at J, with 15 bases in the middle.

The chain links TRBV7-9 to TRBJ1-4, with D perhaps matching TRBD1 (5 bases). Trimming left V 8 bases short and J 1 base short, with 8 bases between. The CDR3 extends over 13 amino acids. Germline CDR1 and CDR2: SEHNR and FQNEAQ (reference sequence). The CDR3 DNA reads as TGTGCCAGCCAGGGAGGAACTAATGAAAAACTGTTTTTT. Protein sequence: CASQGGTNEKLFF.

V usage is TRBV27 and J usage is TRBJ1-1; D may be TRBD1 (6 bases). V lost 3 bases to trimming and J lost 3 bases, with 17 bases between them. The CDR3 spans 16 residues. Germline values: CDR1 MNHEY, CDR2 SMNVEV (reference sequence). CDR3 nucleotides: TGTGCCAGCAGTTTTAGGACAGCCCTGGGGGACACTGAAGCTTTCTTT. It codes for CASSFRTALGDTEAFF.

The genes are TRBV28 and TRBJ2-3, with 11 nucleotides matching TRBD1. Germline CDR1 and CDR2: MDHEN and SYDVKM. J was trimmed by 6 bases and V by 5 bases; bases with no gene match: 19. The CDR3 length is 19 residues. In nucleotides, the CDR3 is TGTGCCAGCAGTGGGACAGGGGGGCCTACGTGGGGTACTGAGGATACGCAGTATTTT. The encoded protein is CASSGTGGPTWGTEDTQYF.

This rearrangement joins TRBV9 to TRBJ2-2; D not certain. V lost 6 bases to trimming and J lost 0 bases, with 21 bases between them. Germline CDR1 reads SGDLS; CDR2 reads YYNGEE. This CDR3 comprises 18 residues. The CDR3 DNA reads TGTGCCAGCACCCGAGGATCCTGGGCTGCCTCGAACACCGGGGAGCTGTTTTTT. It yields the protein CASTRGSWAASNTGELFF.

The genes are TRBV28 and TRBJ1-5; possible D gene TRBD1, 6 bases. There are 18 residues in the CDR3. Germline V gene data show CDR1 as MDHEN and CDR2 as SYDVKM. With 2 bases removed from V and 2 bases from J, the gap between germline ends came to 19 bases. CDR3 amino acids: CASSLMGQGILGNQPQHF. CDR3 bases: TGTGCCAGCAGTTTAATGGGCCAGGGGATTTTGGGCAATCAGCCCCAGCATTTT.